This T cell receptor beta chain was profiled in a study of monozygotic twins with inflammatory bowel disease. The CDR3 totals 17 residues. Looked up from germline, CDR1 is MNHNS and CDR2 is SASEGT. TCRdb re-called the 5' RACE reads; one entry per CDR3 protein, DNA not given. Its listing shows fewer than 550,000 distinct CDR3 sequences. The sample consisted of blood. The chain is built from TRBV6-1 and TRBJ2-1. This receptor was obtained from a human donor with ulcerative colitis or Crohn's disease, or a healthy co-twin of an affected twin (not recorded which). The CDR3 sequence is CASSPMFTLSSYNEQFF.